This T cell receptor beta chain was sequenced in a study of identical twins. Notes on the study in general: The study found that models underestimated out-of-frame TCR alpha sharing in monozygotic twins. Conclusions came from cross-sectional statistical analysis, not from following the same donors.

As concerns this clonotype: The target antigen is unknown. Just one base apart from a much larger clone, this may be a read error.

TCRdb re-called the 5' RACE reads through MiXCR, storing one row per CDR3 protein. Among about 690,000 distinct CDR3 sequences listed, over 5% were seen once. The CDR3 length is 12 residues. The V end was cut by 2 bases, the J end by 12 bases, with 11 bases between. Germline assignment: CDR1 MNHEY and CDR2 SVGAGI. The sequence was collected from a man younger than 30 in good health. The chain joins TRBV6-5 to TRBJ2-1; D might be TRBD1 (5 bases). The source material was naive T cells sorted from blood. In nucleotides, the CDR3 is TGTGCCAGCAGTTACACAGGCTGGGGGCAGTTCTTC. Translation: CASSYTGWGQFF.